A single sample is the source of the 9 T cell receptor beta chains below, sequenced in a study of T-cell reconstitution after alpha-beta-depleted transplantation in children. For TCRbeta, the library was prepared with unique molecular identifiers. TCRdb reprocessed the PCR reads via MiXCR and lists one record per CDR3 protein. This table holds around 600,000 distinct CDR3 sequences, approximately 16% found once. The sample in question was PBMCs from the stem cell graft donor, obtained from the stem cell graft. These TCRs come from a human donor who donated a stem cell graft to a child with acute myeloid leukemia.

Turning to this clonotype: A single base separates this from a much larger clone, so it may be a read error. The chain joins TRBV4-3 to TRBJ2-7; D is unclear. The CDR3 is made up of 15 amino acids. The germline CDR1 and CDR2 sequences are LGHNA and YSLEER. The V end was cut by 0 bases, the J end by 4 bases, with 13 bases between. The CDR3, as DNA: TGCGCCAGCAGCCAAGATGCCCGGGCCACGTACGAGCAGTACTTC. Its translation is CASSQDARATYEQYF.

The sample holds many counts of this clonotype. This chain uses TRBV20-1 with TRBJ2-7, with a possible D match to TRBD1 (6 bases). The V end was cut by 6 bases, the J end by 0 bases, with 12 bases between. The germline CDR1 and CDR2 sequences are DFQATT and SNEGSKA (reference sequence). This CDR3 has 13 amino acids. CDR3 residues: CSAGTTSSYEQYV. In nucleotides, the CDR3 is TGCAGTGCCGGGACAACAAGCTCCTACGAGCAGTACGTC.

The V gene is TRBV7-2, the J gene TRBJ1-1, with D possibly matching TRBD1 (5 bases). V shed 4 bases and J shed 1 base, with 13 bases lying between them. The germline V gene encodes CDR1 SGHTA and CDR2 FQGNSA. There are 15 residues in the CDR3. This CDR3 is CASSSDAGANTEAFF. The CDR3 DNA reads TGTGCCAGCAGCTCCGACGCTGGGGCGAACACTGAAGCTTTCTTT.

This clonotype showed up just once. CDR3 nucleotide sequence: TGTGCCAGCAGCTTAGCACAGGGAGGCGGAAACACCATATATTTT. Protein product: CASSLAQGGGNTIYF. This chain connects TRBV7-2 to TRBJ1-3, with a possible D match to TRBD1 (6 bases). CDR3 length: 15 residues. The germline V gene encodes CDR1 SGHTA and CDR2 FQGNSA. The ends were cut back, 0 bases at V and 4 bases at J, with 10 bases in the middle.

At least ten counts were recorded for this clonotype. This chain links TRBV7-6 with TRBJ2-5, with 8 bases fitting TRBD1. V lost 4 bases and J lost 1; bases outside the gene matches: 5. CDR1 is SGHVS, CDR2 FNYEAQ, per germline. This CDR3 comprises 15 residues. CDR3 protein: CASSSQGQGQETQYF. In DNA form, the CDR3 reads TGTGCCAGCAGCTCACAAGGACAGGGCCAAGAGACCCAGTACTTC.

The rearrangement uses TRBV6-5 and TRBJ2-2; no clear D. The V and J ends lost 5 bases and 4 bases respectively, with 14 bases between them. The germline V gene has CDR1 MNHEY and CDR2 SVGAGI. The CDR3 runs to 15 residues. CDR3 protein: CASSHKSPPTGELFF. CDR3 DNA sequence: TGTGCCAGCAGTCACAAATCTCCACCCACCGGGGAGCTGTTTTTT.

This clonotype showed up just a few times. The chain has TRBV24-1 and TRBJ2-1, with no clear D. The CDR3 spans 13 residues. V was trimmed by 6 bases and J by 8 bases, leaving 13 bases between them. Germline CDR1 and CDR2: KGHDR and SFDVKD. As DNA, the CDR3 is TGTGCCACCAGTTTACGCACGTCCGATGAGCAGTTCTTC. Translated, it gives CATSLRTSDEQFF.

This clonotype turned up a few times. The rearrangement uses TRBV9 and TRBJ2-1; 8 nucleotides match TRBD1. This CDR3 is built from 15 residues. Germline loops: CDR1 SGDLS, CDR2 YYNGEE. Losses at the gene ends were 0 bases for V and 5 bases for J; bases not matched to a gene: 4. The DNA of the CDR3 is TGTGCCAGCAGCGTAGTCCGGACAGGGAACAATGAGCAGTTCTTC. Amino acids: CASSVVRTGNNEQFF.

The chain combines TRBV15 with TRBJ1-5; TRBD1 is a possible D gene (6 bases). CDR3 size: 15 residues. Trimming removed 1 base from V and 6 bases from J, with 13 bases in between. Germline-derived CDR1 and CDR2 are LNHNV and YYDKDF (reference sequence). CDR3 sequence (DNA): TGTGCCACCAGCAGAGTTATGGGGGGCCCTCAGCCCCAGCATTTT. Amino acids: CATSRVMGGPQPQHF. The full variable domain, rest sourced from reference TRBV15 and TRBJ1-5, is DAMVIQNPRYQVTQFGKPVTLSCSQTLNHNVMYWYQQKSSQAPKLLFHYYDKDFNNEADTPDNFQSRRPNTSFCFLDIRSPGLGDTAMYLCATSRVMGGPQPQHFGDGTRLSIL.